The 10 T cell receptor beta chains below were found in one sample sequenced in a study of blood T cell repertoires in COVID-19. Sequencing used immunoSEQ multiplex PCR; TCRdb keeps in-frame clones, though not all of them. The data contain 150,000 or so clones, around 92% of them singletons. Input material: peripheral blood. The source of these receptors is a man between 25 and 39 years old with COVID-19, enrolled during active disease.

The rearrangement uses TRBV6-2 or TRBV6-3 and TRBJ2-1; the match to TRBD1 covers 7 bases. This CDR3 region has 15 residues. With 6 bases clipped from V and 3 bases from J, the junction kept 8 bases outside the gene matches. Per the germline V gene, CDR1 is MNHEY and CDR2 is SVGEGT. CDR3 nucleotides: TGTGCCAGCAGCCTAAGAGGGGGCTTCTACAATGAGCAGTTCTTC. It codes for CASSLRGGFYNEQFF.

The rearrangement links TRBV29-1 to TRBJ1-2; D is perhaps TRBD1 (5 bases). The V gene's germline CDR1 is SQVTM and CDR2 ANQGSEA. The V and J ends lost 0 bases and 0 bases respectively, with 5 bases between them. The CDR3 has 13 residues. Written as DNA, the CDR3 is TGCAGCGTTGAAGAACAGGCTAACTATGGCTACACCTTC. Translating it yields CSVEEQANYGYTF. The full variable domain, its missing parts supplied by reference TRBV29-1 and TRBJ1-2, is SAVISQKPSRDICQRGTSLTIQCQVDSQVTMMFWYRQQPGQSLTLIATANQGSEATYESGFVIDKFPISRPNLTFSTLTVSNMSPEDSSIYLCSVEEQANYGYTFGSGTRLTVV.

The V gene is TRBV7-8, the J gene TRBJ1-1; 8 bases fit TRBD1. V was pared by 5 bases and J by 6 bases, with 11 bases of the junction left unmatched. This CDR3 spans 15 amino acids. Germline V gene sequence: CDR1 SGHVS, CDR2 FQNEAQ. CDR3 region: CASSPRTDRGSEAFF. Written as DNA, the CDR3 is TGTGCCAGCAGCCCCCGGACTGACAGGGGCTCTGAAGCTTTCTTT.

The chain joins TRBV10-3 to TRBJ1-2; TRBD1 might be the D (6 bases). Germline loops: CDR1 ENHRY, CDR2 SYGVKD. The CDR3 runs to 16 residues. V was clipped by 4 bases and J by 0 bases, with 15 bases between them. Here the CDR3 DNA reads TGTGCCATCAGTGTGGCCCGGACAGCGCCTAACTATGGCTACACCTTC. It codes for CAISVARTAPNYGYTF.

This sequence joins TRBV4-3 and TRBJ2-7, with D possibly TRBD2 on 5 matching bases. The germline V gene encodes CDR1 LGHNA and CDR2 YSLEER. The CDR3 runs 15 residues. Trimming took off 0 bases at V and 0 bases at J, with 9 bases between the two ends. The CDR3 region has the DNA TGCGCCAGCAGCCAAGACTGGAGGAGCTCCTACGAGCAGTACTTC. Protein sequence: CASSQDWRSSYEQYF.

The sample holds a few counts of this clone. The chain combines TRBV27 with TRBJ1-4; D remains ambiguous. The germline V gene has CDR1 MNHEY and CDR2 SMNVEV (reference sequence). The CDR3 covers 14 residues. Trimming took off 2 bases at V and 0 bases at J, with 4 bases between the two ends. CDR3 DNA sequence: TGTGCCAGCAGTTTACGGGCAACTAATGAAAAACTGTTTTTT. It is translated as CASSLRATNEKLFF.

The rearrangement links TRBV6-5 to TRBJ1-2; TRBD1 matches at 9 bases. J gave up 7 bases and V 6 bases, and 9 bases lay outside the gene matches. CDR1 is MNHEY and CDR2 is SVGAGI in the germline V gene. CDR3 size: 14 residues. CDR3 in DNA: TGTGCCAGCAGCCTCGGACAGGGGCAAGGTGGCTACACCTTC. Its protein is CASSLGQGQGGYTF.

This clone has just a few counts. The chain's CDR3 is CASSDTGQGFGEQYF. The CDR3 DNA follows: TGTGCCAGCAGTGATACGGGACAGGGGTTCGGCGAGCAGTACTTC. J is TRBJ2-7 and V is TRBV2; 10 positions agree with TRBD1. In germline, CDR1 is SNHLY, CDR2 FYNNEI. This CDR3 is built from 15 residues. With 3 bases clipped from V and 6 bases from J, the junction kept 8 bases outside the gene matches.

This chain uses TRBV12-3 or TRBV12-4 with TRBJ1-2; TRBD1 might be the D (5 bases). CDR3 length equals 12 residues. V gave up 3 bases and J gave up 9 bases, with 11 bases separating them. CDR3 sequence (DNA): TGTGCCAGCAGTTTGGTGGGGGGAAGCTACACCTTC. As protein: CASSLVGGSYTF.

This chain connects TRBV28 to TRBJ2-5; 7 bases match TRBD2. Germline V gene lookup returns CDR1 MDHEN and CDR2 SYDVKM. Trimming took 4 bases from V and 5 from J; bases not matched to a gene: 7. The CDR3 extends over 14 amino acids. This CDR3 is CASSWGGRRETQYF. The CDR3 nucleotides are TGTGCCAGCAGTTGGGGGGGGAGAAGGGAGACCCAGTACTTC.